Below are 15 T cell receptor beta chains sequenced from a single sample in a study of T cells in tumors after PD-1 blockade. Repertoires were generated with immunoSEQ multiplex PCR, while TCRdb's copy carries only in-frame clones and drops some. The data show 13,000 to 15,000 clones, over 75% seen once. The sample in question was PBMCs, obtained after anti-PD-1 treatment. Receptor source: a human donor with basal cell carcinoma.

This chain connects TRBV27 to TRBJ2-7; D is perhaps TRBD1 (6 bases). Per germline, CDR1 MNHEY and CDR2 SMNVEV (reference sequence). Between the trimmed V and J ends, which lost 5 bases and 9 bases, there was a span of 23 bases. The CDR3 has 15 residues. CDR3 sequence reads: CASSISWGQYERQYF. The CDR3 DNA reads TGTGCCAGCAGTATTAGCTGGGGGCAATACGAGCGGCAGTACTTC.

The J gene is TRBJ2-3, the V gene TRBV9, with D uncertain. Germline V gene lookup returns CDR1 SGDLS and CDR2 YYNGEE. The CDR3 contains 12 residues. Trimming cost V 0 bases and J 5 bases, with 4 bases left between them. This CDR3 reads CASSVGGDTQYF. CDR3 coding DNA: TGTGCCAGCAGCGTAGGTGGAGATACGCAGTATTTT.

This clone has just a few counts. This chain connects TRBV12-3 or TRBV12-4 to TRBJ2-7; TRBD1 is a possible D gene (5 bases). The V gene lost 0 bases and the J gene lost 6 bases, with 9 bases spanning the gap. CDR3 length equals 13 residues. This chain's CDR3 is CASSLAGDVEQYF. The CDR3 DNA follows: TGTGCCAGCAGTTTAGCAGGGGATGTCGAGCAGTACTTC.

In regard to this clone: The sample has other DNA sequences that encode this CDR3 too. The rearrangement uses TRBV2 and TRBJ2-1; tentative D call: TRBD2 (7 bases). Germline values: CDR1 SNHLY, CDR2 FYNNEI. There are 19 residues in the CDR3. CDR3 bases: TGTCCCCGCAGTGATGGGGGGGCGGGGGTGGGGAGCTCCTACAATGAGCAGTTCTTC. The encoded protein is CPRSDGGAGVGSSYNEQFF. The full variable domain, its missing parts supplied by reference TRBV2 and TRBJ2-1, is EPEVTQTPSHQVTQMGQEVILRCVPISNHLYFYWYRQILGQKVEFLVSFYNNEISEKSEIFDDQFSVERPDGSNFTLKIRSTKLEDSAMYFCPRSDGGAGVGSSYNEQFFGPGTRLTVL.

This rearrangement joins TRBV5-1 to TRBJ1-1; a possible D gene is TRBD1 (6 bases). V was shortened by 0 bases and J by 6 bases, with 12 bases between the two germline ends. This CDR3 contains 14 residues. Germline values: CDR1 SGHRS, CDR2 YFSETQ. The chain's CDR3 is CASSLAGEGAEAFF. Here the CDR3 DNA reads TGCGCCAGCAGCTTGGCAGGTGAGGGGGCTGAAGCTTTCTTT.

The chain is built from TRBV11-3 and TRBJ2-3; 7 nucleotides match TRBD2. Germline V gene lookup returns CDR1 SGHNT and CDR2 YENEEA. The junction had 9 bases not matched to a gene; V was cut back by 5 bases and J by 1 base. The CDR3 contains 16 residues. Here the CDR3 DNA reads TGTGCCAGCAGCCGGCGGGGAAGCGGGGGCACAGATACGCAGTATTTT. Amino acid sequence: CASSRRGSGGTDTQYF.

This clone was observed a few times. The genes are TRBV4-1 and TRBJ1-1; tentative D call: TRBD1 (6 bases). Trimming left V 3 bases short and J 0 bases short, with 11 bases between. CDR3 length equals 15 residues. The germline V gene has CDR1 MGHRA and CDR2 YSYEKL. The CDR3 coding sequence is TGCGCCAGCAGCCAGCAGACAGGTATGAACACTGAAGCTTTCTTT. Its translation is CASSQQTGMNTEAFF.

This chain joins TRBV6-1 and TRBJ2-7; 8 bases are shared with TRBD2. Germline CDR1 reads MNHNS; CDR2 reads SASEGT. CDR3 length equals 15 residues. V trimming: 3 bases; J trimming: 4 bases; junction bases outside the gene matches: 8. In DNA, the CDR3 is TGTGCCAGCAGTGATCCTCCAGCGGGAGTATACGAGCAGTACTTC. It specifies CASSDPPAGVYEQYF.

V and J are TRBV5-1 and TRBJ2-7, with D perhaps TRBD2 (6 bases). The V and J ends lost 1 base and 2 bases respectively, with 10 bases between them. The CDR3 covers 14 residues. Germline V gene lookup returns CDR1 SGHRS and CDR2 YFSETQ. CDR3 sequence: CASSLSGRTYEQYF. The CDR3 DNA reads TGCGCCAGCAGCTTGAGTGGGAGGACCTACGAGCAGTACTTC.

V usage is TRBV4-2 and J usage is TRBJ2-5; 8 bases align to TRBD1. V gave up 3 bases and J gave up 6 bases; unmatched junction bases: 9. Germline V gene sequence: CDR1 LGHNA, CDR2 YNFKEQ. CDR3 size: 15 residues. CDR3 loop: CASSQLDRGGKTQYF. CDR3 coding DNA: TGTGCCAGCAGCCAGCTTGACAGGGGTGGGAAGACCCAGTACTTC.

The gene calls are TRBV2 and TRBJ2-2, with a weak D call TRBD2 (6 bases). The CDR3 length is 17 residues. With 3 bases removed from V and 5 bases from J, the gap between germline ends came to 19 bases. Germline V lookup: CDR1 SNHLY, CDR2 FYNNEI. The CDR3 region is CASSDRSRGVGTGELFF. The CDR3 region has the DNA TGTGCCAGCAGTGACCGCTCCCGCGGGGTGGGGACCGGGGAGCTGTTTTTT.

J is TRBJ2-3 and V is TRBV5-1, with D possibly being TRBD2 (7 bases). The germline V and J ends were trimmed by 4 bases and 6 bases, with 18 bases remaining between them. This CDR3 contains 15 residues. Germline V gives CDR1 SGHRS, CDR2 YFSETQ. CDR3: CASSALGGPADTQYF. CDR3 nucleotides: TGCGCCAGCAGCGCCCTCGGGGGGCCGGCGGATACGCAGTATTTT.

The chain combines TRBV24-1 with TRBJ2-7; 11 bases align to TRBD1. After removal of 4 bases from V and 9 bases from J, the junction contained 13 bases not matched to a gene. The CDR3 loop spans 16 amino acids. The V gene's germline CDR1 is KGHDR and CDR2 SFDVKD. CDR3 residues: CATSDRGQGAIGRQYF. The CDR3 region has the DNA TGTGCCACCAGTGACCGAGGACAGGGGGCCATAGGTCGGCAGTACTTC.

This sequence joins TRBV2 and TRBJ2-6; 7 nucleotides agree with TRBD2. The CDR3 is made up of 16 amino acids. The V and J ends lost 4 bases and 2 bases, in that order; junction bases with no gene match: 5. CDR1 SNHLY and CDR2 FYNNEI come from the germline V gene. Here the CDR3 reads CASSVFAGAGANVLTF. Written as DNA, the CDR3 is TGTGCCAGCAGTGTTTTTGCGGGGGCTGGGGCCAACGTCCTGACTTTC. The full variable domain, with the rest looked up from reference TRBV2 and TRBJ2-6, is EPEVTQTPSHQVTQMGQEVILRCVPISNHLYFYWYRQILGQKVEFLVSFYNNEISEKSEIFDDQFSVERPDGSNFTLKIRSTKLEDSAMYFCASSVFAGAGANVLTFGAGSRLTVL.

The chain is built from TRBV2 and TRBJ2-1; D is perhaps TRBD2 (7 bases). CDR3 size: 19 residues. Germline V gene sequence: CDR1 SNHLY, CDR2 FYNNEI. V lost 11 bases and J lost 0, with 29 bases in between. The chain's CDR3 is CACCEGGARVGSSYNEQFF. In nucleotides, the CDR3 is TGTGCCTGCTGTGAAGGGGGGGCGCGGGTGGGGAGCTCCTACAATGAGCAGTTCTTC.